This is a list of T cell receptor beta chains from one sample in a study of blood T cell repertoires in COVID-19. Using immunoSEQ multiplex PCR, the repertoire was profiled, and TCRdb retains in-frame clones only, with some absent. The data show over 85,000 clones, 70% to 90% seen once. The sequenced sample consisted of peripheral blood. Every receptor here comes from a man aged 50 to 59 with active or convalescent COVID-19. Both conserved end residues are part of each CDR3. The D gene is left open where the match is weak. The size entry is marked missing in some rows and otherwise reads once, few, many or a size class.

j_gene | v_gene | abundance | d_gene | CDR3aa | CDR3nt
TRBJ1-2 | TRBV6-5 | NA | NA | CASIAGDYGYTF | TGTGCCAGCATTGCAGGGGACTATGGCTACACCTTC
TRBJ2-5 | TRBV9 | few | TRBD2 | CASSVAGGENGETQYF | TGTGCCAGCAGCGTAGCGGGAGGGGAAAATGGAGAGACCCAGTACTTC
TRBJ2-3 | TRBV30 | NA | NA | CAWSVGTGRSTDTQYF | TGTGCCTGGAGTGTAGGTACGGGAAGGAGCACAGATACGCAGTATTTT
TRBJ2-7 | TRBV7-9 | NA | TRBD2 | CASSLESLRGDYEQYF | TGTGCCAGCAGCTTAGAATCGTTGCGGGGGGATTACGAGCAGTACTTC
TRBJ1-6 | TRBV4-2 | NA | NA | CASSQALRTGANSPLHF | TGTGCCAGCAGCCAAGCCCTTCGCACTGGGGCAAATTCACCCCTCCACTTT
TRBJ1-6 | TRBV10-1 | NA | NA | CATRRDYNSPLHF | TGCGCCACTCGCCGGGATTATAATTCACCCCTCCACTTT
TRBJ2-6 | TRBV5-1 | NA | NA | CASSSTGSGANVLTF | TGCGCCAGCAGTTCAACAGGGTCTGGGGCCAACGTCCTGACTTTC
TRBJ2-5 | TRBV27 | NA | NA | CASSFAAGAQETQYF | TGTGCCAGCAGTTTCGCAGCAGGGGCCCAAGAGACCCAGTACTTC
TRBJ2-1 | TRBV11-2 | NA | TRBD1 | CASSPGQAAYNEQFF | TGTGCCAGCAGCCCGGGACAGGCCGCCTACAATGAGCAGTTCTTC
TRBJ2-3 | TRBV10-3 | once | NA | CAISESTGTDTQYF | TGTGCCATCAGTGAGTCGACAGGCACAGATACGCAGTATTTT
TRBJ1-5 | TRBV19 | NA | NA | CASSTGMSQPQHF | TGTGCCAGTAGTACAGGGATGAGTCAGCCCCAGCATTTT
TRBJ2-3 | TRBV12-3/TRBV12-4 | NA | NA | CASSRGAYTQYF | TGTGCCAGCAGTCGGGGGGCTTATACGCAGTATTTT
TRBJ2-7 | TRBV15 | NA | NA | CATATVMPQYF | TGTGCCACCGCGACAGTTATGCCGCAGTACTTC
TRBJ2-6 | TRBV4-1 | once | NA | CASSHSSGANVLTF | TGCGCCAGCAGCCACAGCTCTGGGGCCAACGTCCTGACTTTC
TRBJ2-5 | TRBV7-2 | NA | NA | CASSSGVLETQYF | TGTGCCAGCAGCTCAGGGGTGTTGGAGACCCAGTACTTC
TRBJ2-3 | TRBV7-9 | once | NA | CASSWEADTQYF | TGTGCCAGCAGCTGGGAGGCAGATACGCAGTATTTT
TRBJ2-7 | TRBV27 | NA | TRBD1 | CASSPTGTGRYEQYF | TGTGCCAGCAGTCCCACCGGGACAGGGAGATACGAGCAGTACTTC
TRBJ2-2 | TRBV28 | NA | NA | CASSLVGAGGELFF | TGTGCCAGCAGTTTAGTGGGGGCTGGCGGGGAGCTGTTTTTT
TRBJ2-2 | TRBV11-3 | NA | TRBD1 | CASSLHWTGGTGELFF | TGTGCCAGCAGCCTCCACTGGACAGGGGGCACCGGGGAGCTGTTTTTT
TRBJ1-2 | TRBV10-3 | NA | NA | CAISDGTGSNYGYTF | TGTGCCATCAGTGATGGAACAGGGAGTAACTATGGCTACACCTTC
TRBJ1-1 | TRBV7-2 | NA | NA | CASSSDRLNTEAFF | TGTGCCAGCAGCTCGGACAGATTGAACACTGAAGCTTTCTTT
TRBJ2-7 | TRBV6-2/TRBV6-3 | NA | NA | CASSPRQAAYEQYF | TGTGCCAGCAGTCCCCGGCAGGCCGCCTACGAGCAGTACTTC
TRBJ2-1 | TRBV24-1 | NA | TRBD1 | CATSGTVSNNEQFF | TGTGCCACCAGCGGGACAGTTTCTAACAATGAGCAGTTCTTC
TRBJ2-3 | TRBV28 | NA | NA | CASRLLREQYF | TGTGCCAGCAGACTCCTGAGGGAGCAGTATTTT